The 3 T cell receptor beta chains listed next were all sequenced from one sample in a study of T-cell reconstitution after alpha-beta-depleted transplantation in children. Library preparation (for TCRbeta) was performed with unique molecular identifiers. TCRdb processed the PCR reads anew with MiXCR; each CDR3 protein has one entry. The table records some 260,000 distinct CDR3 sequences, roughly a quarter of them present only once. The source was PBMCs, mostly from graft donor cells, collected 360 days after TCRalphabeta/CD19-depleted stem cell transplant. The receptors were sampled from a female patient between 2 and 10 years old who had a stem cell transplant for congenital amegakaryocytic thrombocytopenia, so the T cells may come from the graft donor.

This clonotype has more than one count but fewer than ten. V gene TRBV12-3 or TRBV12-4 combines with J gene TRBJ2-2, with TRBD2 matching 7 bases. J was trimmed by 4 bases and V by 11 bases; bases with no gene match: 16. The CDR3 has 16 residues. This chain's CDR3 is CAAGTTLSYSTGELFF. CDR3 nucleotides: TGTGCCGCGGGGACTACCCTTTCGTACAGCACCGGGGAGCTGTTTTTT.

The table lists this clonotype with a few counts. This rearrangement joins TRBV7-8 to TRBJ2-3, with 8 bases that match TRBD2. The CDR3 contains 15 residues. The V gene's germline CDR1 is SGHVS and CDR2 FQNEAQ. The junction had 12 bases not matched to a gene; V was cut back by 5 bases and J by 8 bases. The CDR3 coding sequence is TGTGCCAGCAGCCTCGGAGCGGGGGCTCGTGGTACGCAGTATTTT. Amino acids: CASSLGAGARGTQYF. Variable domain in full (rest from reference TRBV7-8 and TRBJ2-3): GAGVSQSPRYKVAKRGQDVALRCDPISGHVSLFWYQQALGQGPEFLTYFQNEAQLDKSGLPSDRFFAERPEGSVSTLKIQRTQQEDSAVYLCASSLGAGARGTQYFGPGTRLTVL.

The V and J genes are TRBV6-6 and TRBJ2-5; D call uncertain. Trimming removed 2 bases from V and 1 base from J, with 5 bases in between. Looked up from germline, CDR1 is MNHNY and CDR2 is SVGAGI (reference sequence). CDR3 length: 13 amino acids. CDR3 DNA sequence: TGTGCCAGCAGTTACAGGTTCCAAGAGACCCAGTACTTC. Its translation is CASSYRFQETQYF.